Listed here are 18 T cell receptor beta chains from one sample, sequenced in a study of read filtering for tumor transcriptome and immune sequencing. From roughly 390 ng of RNA, a library with molecular barcoded alpha/delta and beta/gamma adaptors was made. TCRdb re-called the reads through MiXCR, storing one row per CDR3 protein. The data show some 120,000 distinct CDR3 sequences, over 10% seen once. Specimen: a population of CD138-negative cells sorted from bone marrow. All receptors come from a donor at least 40 years old with multiple myeloma.

This clonotype was seen a handful of times. Being one base from a much bigger clone, this may be a read error. This sequence joins TRBV23-1 and TRBJ2-1, with 8 bases lining up with TRBD2. TRBV23-1 is annotated as an ORF whose role is uncertain. The CDR3 contains 15 residues. The CDR3 DNA follows: TGCGCCAGCAGTCAACCGGGAGGGTGTGGCAATGGGCAGTTCTTC. Translated: CASSQPGGCGNGQFF.

The V and J genes are TRBV3-1 and TRBJ2-5; perhaps D is TRBD1 or TRBD2 (5 bases each). V dropped 10 bases and J dropped 1 base, with 13 bases sitting between them. CDR1 is LGHDT, CDR2 YNNKEL, per germline (reference sequence). This CDR3 spans 13 amino acids. CDR3 nucleotide sequence: TGTGCCACCCGTCGGGGCGGCCAAGAGACCCAGTACTTC. Translated, it gives CATRRGGQETQYF.

This clonotype came up many times. J is TRBJ2-3 and V is TRBV5-1; no definite D call. V was shortened by 4 bases and J by 0 bases, with 12 bases between the two germline ends. Germline V CDR1 and CDR2: SGHRS, YFSETQ. This CDR3 region has 15 residues. The chain's CDR3 is CASSVRQISTDTQYF. CDR3 nucleotide sequence: TGCGCCAGCAGCGTCCGGCAGATTAGCACAGATACGCAGTATTTT.

This clonotype was recorded many times. The chain employs TRBV3-1 and TRBJ2-5, with a possible D match to TRBD2 (6 bases). Germline CDR1 is LGHDT and CDR2 is YNNKEL (reference sequence). Trimming left V 1 base short and J 2 bases short, with 8 bases between. The CDR3 runs 14 residues. The CDR3 nucleotides read TGTGCCAGCAGCCAAGGACTAGGACAAGAGACCCAGTACTTC. This gives the protein CASSQGLGQETQYF.

This clonotype was counted ten times or more. The CDR3 nucleotides read TGTGCCATCATGCCGGGTGGGGGGACCGAAAACAATGAGCAGTTCTTC. Protein product: CAIMPGGGTENNEQFF. The chain is built from TRBV10-3 and TRBJ2-1, with D perhaps matching TRBD2 (6 bases). The V and J ends lost 7 bases and 5 bases respectively, with 21 bases between them. This CDR3 region has 16 residues. The germline gives CDR1 ENHRY, CDR2 SYGVKD.

Of note for this clonotype: No conserved phenylalanine or tryptophan is present at the end of the CDR3, so a read error is the likely explanation. The limits of the CDR3 on the DNA are not certain, so only TCRdb's listed CDR3 is given. The genes are TRBV6-1 and TRBJ2-7; TRBD1, as called in the table, went unchecked against the DNA. The CDR3 region is 11 residues in length, termini included. Germline V CDR1 and CDR2: MNHNS, SASEGT. Here the CDR3 reads CASSEWGTGYL.

On this clonotype: A much larger clone lies one base from this, so it may be a read error. This CDR3 is missing its conserved last phenylalanine or tryptophan, likely due to a read error. The chain carries TRBV11-1 and TRBJ2-2; D may be TRBD2 (6 bases). This CDR3 region has 16 residues. The germline gives CDR1 SGHAT, CDR2 FQDESV (reference sequence). Trimming left V 3 bases short and J 6 bases short, with 17 bases between. This chain's CDR3 is CASSFRLGSAAGELFS. CDR3 DNA: TGTGCCAGCAGCTTCCGACTAGGGTCTGCCGCCGGGGAGCTGTTTTCT.

This clonotype was picked up a small number of times. The CDR3 DNA reads TGTGCCAGCAGCTTGGAGGGGACAGGGGGCTGGACCCAGTACTTC. Amino acids: CASSLEGTGGWTQYF. J is TRBJ2-5 and V is TRBV5-6; 12 positions agree with TRBD1. From germline, CDR1 is SGHDT and CDR2 YYEEEE. V gave up 0 bases and J gave up 7 bases; unmatched junction bases: 4. The CDR3 extends over 15 amino acids.

This clonotype was found many times. The genes are TRBV7-2 and TRBJ2-2; D gene unclear. Germline-derived CDR1 and CDR2 are SGHTA and FQGNSA. The CDR3 loop spans 12 amino acids. Between the trimmed V and J ends, which lost 5 bases and 6 bases, there was a span of 7 bases. CDR3 protein: CASSPPPGELFF. The CDR3 DNA follows: TGTGCCAGCAGCCCCCCTCCCGGGGAGCTGTTTTTT. The full variable domain, rest sourced from reference TRBV7-2 and TRBJ2-2, is GAGVSQSPSNKVTEKGKDVELRCDPISGHTALYWYRQSLGQGLEFLIYFQGNSAPDKSGLPSDRFSAERTGGSVSTLTIQRTQQEDSAVYLCASSPPPGELFFGEGSRLTVL.

With regard to this clonotype: A far larger clone is just one base off, so this is likely a read error. Here the CDR3 DNA reads TGTGCCAGCAGCCACTTCCTGGCGACGTATCAAGGAACCCAGTACTTC. Translating gives CASSHFLATYQGTQYF. V gene TRBV11-2 combines with J gene TRBJ2-1; D is ambiguous. The DNA end favors TRBJ2-5, so the J call may be wrong. CDR3 length equals 16 residues. Germline CDR1 SGHAT, CDR2 FQNNGV.

This clonotype was seen many times. V and J are TRBV10-3 and TRBJ1-6; D is unclear. Germline-derived CDR1 and CDR2 are ENHRY and SYGVKD. The CDR3 has 13 amino acids. V dropped 3 bases and J dropped 8 bases, with 8 bases sitting between them. This chain's CDR3 is CAISDNPDSPLHF. In DNA form, the CDR3 reads TGTGCCATCAGTGATAATCCTGATTCACCCCTCCACTTT.

The CDR3 here is CASRQTGRNEQFF. CDR3 bases: TGTGCCAGCAGACAGACAGGCCGGAATGAGCAGTTCTTC. The chain uses TRBV14 and TRBJ2-1; possible D gene TRBD1, 6 bases. CDR1 and CDR2 (germline): SGHDN, FVKESK. This CDR3 contains 13 residues. The germline V and J ends were trimmed by 6 bases and 7 bases, with 13 bases remaining between them. The whole variable domain, filled in from reference TRBV14 and TRBJ2-1, reads EAGVTQFPSHSVIEKGQTVTLRCDPISGHDNLYWYRRVMGKEIKFLLHFVKESKQDESGMPNNRFLAERTGGTYSTLKVQPAELEDSGVYFCASRQTGRNEQFFGPGTRLTVL.

This clonotype has at least ten counts. The CDR3 nucleotides are TGTGCCAGCAGCTCCCCACCAGGGCGGGAGACCCAGTACTTC. Protein: CASSSPPGRETQYF. This rearrangement joins TRBV7-2 to TRBJ2-5; weak D call: TRBD1 (5 bases). Germline lookup yields CDR1 SGHTA and CDR2 FQGNSA. The CDR3 contains 14 residues. The V and J ends lost 4 bases and 5 bases respectively, with 14 bases between them.

This clonotype has only a few counts. An end of the junction differs from the germline gene, which may be a read error. This chain connects TRBV6-2 or TRBV6-3 to TRBJ2-7; TRBD2 aligns across 8 bases. Germline V gene lookup returns CDR1 MNHEY and CDR2 SVGEGT. This CDR3 spans 15 amino acids. CDR3 DNA: TGTGCCGGCAGTTACTCGGAAGCGGGAGTTAACGAGCAGTACTTC. Residues: CAGSYSEAGVNEQYF.

This clonotype was counted many times. The J gene is TRBJ2-5, the V gene TRBV27; D might be TRBD1 or TRBD2, each matching 5 bases. The CDR3 extends over 14 amino acids. Germline lookup yields CDR1 MNHEY and CDR2 SMNVEV (reference sequence). V lost 0 bases to trimming and J lost 2 bases, with 7 bases between them. The CDR3 reads CASSLSRGQETQYF. Written as DNA, the CDR3 is TGTGCCAGCAGTTTATCGAGGGGACAAGAGACCCAGTACTTC.

To note about this clonotype: A much larger clone sits a single nucleotide away, making a read error possible. The chain is built from TRBV6-5 and TRBJ2-2; D is uncertain. The CDR3 consists of 13 residues. The germline V gene encodes CDR1 MNHEY and CDR2 SVGAGI. The CDR3 protein is CAISTFNTGELFF. For the CDR3, the DNA is TGTGCCATCAGTACTTTTAACACCGGGGAGCTGTTTTTT.

At least ten counts were recorded for this clonotype. This chain connects TRBV12-3 or TRBV12-4 to TRBJ2-5; perhaps TRBD2 as D (5 bases). The CDR3 runs 14 residues. Trimming removed 4 bases from V and 4 bases from J, with 13 bases in between. The CDR3 is CASSSSAGTETQYF. The CDR3 bases are TGTGCCAGCAGTTCGTCGGCGGGTACAGAGACCCAGTACTTC.

This clonotype was observed many times. J is TRBJ1-4 and V is TRBV4-2; no clear D. Germline V gene lookup returns CDR1 LGHNA and CDR2 YNFKEQ. The length of the CDR3 is 16 residues. Trimming took 2 bases from V and 8 from J, leaving 18 bases between them. CDR3 DNA sequence: TGTGCCAGCAGCCAATCCACCTCTGGGGTTGGAGAAAAACTGTTTTTT. Its translation is CASSQSTSGVGEKLFF.